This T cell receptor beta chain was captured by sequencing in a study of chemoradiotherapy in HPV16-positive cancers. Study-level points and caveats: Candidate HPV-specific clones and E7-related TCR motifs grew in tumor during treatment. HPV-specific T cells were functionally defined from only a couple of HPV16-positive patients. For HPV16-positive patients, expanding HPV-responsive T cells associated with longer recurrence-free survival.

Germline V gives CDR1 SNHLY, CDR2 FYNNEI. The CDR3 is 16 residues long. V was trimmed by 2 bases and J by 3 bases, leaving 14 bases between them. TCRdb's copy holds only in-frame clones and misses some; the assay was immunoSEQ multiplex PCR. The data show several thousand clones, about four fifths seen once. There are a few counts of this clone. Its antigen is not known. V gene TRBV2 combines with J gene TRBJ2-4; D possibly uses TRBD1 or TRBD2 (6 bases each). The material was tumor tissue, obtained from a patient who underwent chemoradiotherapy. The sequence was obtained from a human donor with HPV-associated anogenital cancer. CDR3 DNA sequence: TGTGCCAGCAGTGAAAAGGGGGGCTGGGGCAAAAACATTCAGTACTTC. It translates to CASSEKGGWGKNIQYF.